The rows below give T cell receptor beta chains drawn from one sample of a study of beta chain features in type 1 diabetes. Generated by immunoSEQ multiplex PCR, the TCRdb table keeps only in-frame clones and is missing some. Of 200,000 to 250,000 clones listed, approximately 14% are singletons. Source material: naive CD4+ T cells from blood. All receptors derive from a man between 25 and 39 years old with type 1 diabetes. Both conserved end residues are part of each CDR3. A D gene is named only where the DNA matches it firmly. Size is omitted from some rows. Given values are once, few, many or a class for expanded clones.

>TRBV19|.|TRBJ2-2|.
TGTGCCAGTAGTATGTGGGGGCCCGGGGGGACAAGTAACACCGGGGAGCTGTTTTTT
CASSMWGPGGTSNTGELFF
>TRBV11-2|.|TRBJ2-1|.
TGTGCCAGCAGCCCCTTCATGGGGGCCACAATTGGGGATGAGCAGTTCTTC
CASSPFMGATIGDEQFF
>TRBV5-1|TRBD1|TRBJ2-3|.
TGCGCCAGCGGGACAGGGGACACAGATACGCAGTATTTT
CASGTGDTDTQYF
>TRBV2|TRBD1|TRBJ2-5|.
TGTGCCAGCAGTGAACAGGGGGCGCAACTAGGAGAGACCCAGTACTTC
CASSEQGAQLGETQYF
>TRBV5-1|.|TRBJ2-1|.
TGCGCCAGCAGCTTGGTTAGGGGGTCCTACAATGAGCAGTTCTTC
CASSLVRGSYNEQFF
>TRBV5-4|TRBD2|TRBJ2-7|few
TGTGCCAGCAGCTTGGAGTCGACTAGCGGGGCCTTGAATAAGTACTTC
CASSLESTSGALNKYF
>TRBV10-1|TRBD1|TRBJ2-7|.
TGCGCCAGCAGTGAAATAGGGACAGCGGCCTACGAGCAGTACTTC
CASSEIGTAAYEQYF
>TRBV5-1|TRBD2|TRBJ2-5|few
TGCGCCAGCAGCTACCCCCGTGCTGGGAGCGGGGAGTCCCAAGAGACCCAGTACTTC
CASSYPRAGSGESQETQYF
>TRBV18|TRBD1|TRBJ1-1|.
TGTGCCAGCTCACCGGGGACAGATGAAGCTTTCTTT
CASSPGTDEAFF
>TRBV23-1|.|TRBJ2-5|.
TGCGCCAGCAGCCTGCGCTTCCAAATCCTCCAGACCCAGTACTTC
CASSLRFQILQTQYF
>TRBV13|TRBD2|TRBJ2-3|few
TGTGCCAGCAGCACTAGCGGGGTCTCGACAGATACGCAGTATTTT
CASSTSGVSTDTQYF
>TRBV18|TRBD2|TRBJ2-3|.
TGTGCCAGCTCACCACCGGGTACTAGCGGGAGTAAACTAACGCAGTATTTT
CASSPPGTSGSKLTQYF
>TRBV11-2|TRBD2|TRBJ2-1|.
TGTGCCAGCGGTCGGGTGCGGGGGGGCTACAATGAGCAGTTCTTC
CASGRVRGGYNEQFF
>TRBV5-1|TRBD2|TRBJ2-5|few
TGCGCCAGCAAACGGGGGGATCCGGGGGAGACCCAGTACTTC
CASKRGDPGETQYF